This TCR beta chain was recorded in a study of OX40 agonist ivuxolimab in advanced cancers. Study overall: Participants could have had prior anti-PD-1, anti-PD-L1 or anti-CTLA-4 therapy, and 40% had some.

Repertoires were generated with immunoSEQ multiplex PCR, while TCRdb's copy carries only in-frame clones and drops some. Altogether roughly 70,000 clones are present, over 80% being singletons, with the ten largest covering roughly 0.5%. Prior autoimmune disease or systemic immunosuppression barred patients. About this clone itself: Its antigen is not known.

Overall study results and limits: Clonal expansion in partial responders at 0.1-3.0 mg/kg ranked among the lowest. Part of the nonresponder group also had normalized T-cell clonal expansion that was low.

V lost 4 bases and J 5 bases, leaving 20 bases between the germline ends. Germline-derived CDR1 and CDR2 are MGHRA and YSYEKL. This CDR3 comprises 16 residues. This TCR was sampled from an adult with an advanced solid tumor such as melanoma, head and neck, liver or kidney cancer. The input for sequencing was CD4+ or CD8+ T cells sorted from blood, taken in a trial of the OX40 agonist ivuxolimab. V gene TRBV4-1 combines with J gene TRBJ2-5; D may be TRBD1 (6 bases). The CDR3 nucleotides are TGCGCCAGCAGCCCCCTCCCACTAGGGGGTAGGGAGACCCAGTACTTC. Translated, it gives CASSPLPLGGRETQYF.